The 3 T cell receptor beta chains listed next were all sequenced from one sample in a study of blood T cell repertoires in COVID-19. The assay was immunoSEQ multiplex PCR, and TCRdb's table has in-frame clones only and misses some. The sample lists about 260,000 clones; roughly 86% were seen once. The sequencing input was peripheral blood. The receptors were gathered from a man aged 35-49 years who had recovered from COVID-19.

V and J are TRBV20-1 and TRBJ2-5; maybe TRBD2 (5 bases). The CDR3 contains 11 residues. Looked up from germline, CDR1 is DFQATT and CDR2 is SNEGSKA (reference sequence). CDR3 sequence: CSAGLQETQYF. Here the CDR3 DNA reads TGCAGCGCGGGTCTTCAAGAGACCCAGTACTTC.

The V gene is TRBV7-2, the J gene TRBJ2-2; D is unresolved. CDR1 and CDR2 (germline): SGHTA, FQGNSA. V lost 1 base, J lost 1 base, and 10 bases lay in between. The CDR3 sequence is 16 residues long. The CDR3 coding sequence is TGTGCCAGCAGCTTAGGAGCGAAACTGAACACCGGGGAGCTGTTTTTT. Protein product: CASSLGAKLNTGELFF.

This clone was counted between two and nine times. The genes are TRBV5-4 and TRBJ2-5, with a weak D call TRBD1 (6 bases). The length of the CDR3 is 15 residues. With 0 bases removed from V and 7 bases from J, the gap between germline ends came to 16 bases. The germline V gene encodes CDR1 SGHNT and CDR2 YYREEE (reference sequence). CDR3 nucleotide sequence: TGTGCCAGCAGCTTGGAGGGCAGGGGAGTCGGGACCCAGTACTTC. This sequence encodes CASSLEGRGVGTQYF.